Sequencing of this T cell receptor (beta chain) was carried out in a study of T-cell memory formation after mild COVID-19. TCRdb processed the 5' RACE reads anew with MiXCR; each CDR3 protein has one entry. The repertoire consists of under 300,000 distinct CDR3 sequences, with over 9% occurring once and the leading ten covering roughly 21%. V gave up 5 bases and J gave up 4 bases; unmatched junction bases: 15. Germline assignment: CDR1 SGHAT and CDR2 FQNNGV. This CDR3 region has 17 residues. This receptor was taken from a man aged 18 to 29 who had mild COVID-19 (a few samples of this study predate the infection). Cell type and time point are not known. Input material: PBMCs or a T cell subset sorted from them (not recorded which). The chain has TRBV11-2 and TRBJ2-7, with 9 positions matching TRBD1. The CDR3 loop reads CASSITGTGYSGYEQYF. The CDR3 DNA reads as TGTGCCAGCAGCATTACCGGGACAGGGTATTCGGGATACGAGCAGTACTTC. The full variable domain, completed using reference TRBV11-2 and TRBJ2-7, is EAGVAQSPRYKIIEKRQSVAFWCNPISGHATLYWYQQILGQGPKLLIQFQNNGVVDDSQLPKDRFSAERLKGVDSTLKIQPAKLEDSAVYLCASSITGTGYSGYEQYFGPGTRLTVT.